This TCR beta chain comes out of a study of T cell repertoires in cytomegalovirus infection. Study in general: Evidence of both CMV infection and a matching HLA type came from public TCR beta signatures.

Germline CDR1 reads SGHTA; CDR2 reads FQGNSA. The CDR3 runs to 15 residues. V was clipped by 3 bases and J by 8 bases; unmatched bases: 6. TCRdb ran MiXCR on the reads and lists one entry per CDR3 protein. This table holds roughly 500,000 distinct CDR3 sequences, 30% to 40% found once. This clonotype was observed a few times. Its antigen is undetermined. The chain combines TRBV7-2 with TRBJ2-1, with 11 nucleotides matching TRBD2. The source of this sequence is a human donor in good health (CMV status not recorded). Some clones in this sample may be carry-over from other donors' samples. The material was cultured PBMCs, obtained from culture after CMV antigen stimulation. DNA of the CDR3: TGTGCCAGCAGCTTCCTAGCGGGGGGTAGGGATGAGCAGTTCTTC. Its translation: CASSFLAGGRDEQFF.